Described below is a single T cell receptor (beta chain) sequence and its context. Its antigen is not known. The V and J ends lost 2 bases and 5 bases respectively, with 9 bases between them. The CDR3 length is 13 residues. Germline V gives CDR1 SGDLS, CDR2 YYNGEE. The sample belongs to a study of cytomegalovirus exposure and HLA in healthy donors. Study-level background: The approximately 120 validation repertoires, a later analysis reported, used the same platform as the approximately 670 repertoires from the first cohort. Findings and caveats of the study: A subsequent analysis found that TCR clusters from the first cohort also tended to co-occur in the approximately 120 validation repertoires, with about 94% of cluster scores above 0.

Assay used: immunoSEQ multiplex PCR; TCRdb lists only in-frame clones, some missing. The sample yields roughly 260,000 clones, around nine tenths seen once. Sequenced input: PBMCs. This receptor was identified in a man aged 18 to 35 in good health and CMV-seronegative. The chain has TRBV9 and TRBJ2-3; D is unclear. The CDR3: CASSVQSQDTQYF. CDR3 nucleotides: TGTGCCAGCAGCGTCCAATCCCAAGATACGCAGTATTTT. The full variable domain, with the rest looked up from reference TRBV9 and TRBJ2-3, is DSGVTQTPKHLITATGQRVTLRCSPRSGDLSVYWYQQSLDQGLQFLIQYYNGEERAKGNILERFSAQQFPDLHSELNLSSLELGDSALYFCASSVQSQDTQYFGPGTRLTVL.